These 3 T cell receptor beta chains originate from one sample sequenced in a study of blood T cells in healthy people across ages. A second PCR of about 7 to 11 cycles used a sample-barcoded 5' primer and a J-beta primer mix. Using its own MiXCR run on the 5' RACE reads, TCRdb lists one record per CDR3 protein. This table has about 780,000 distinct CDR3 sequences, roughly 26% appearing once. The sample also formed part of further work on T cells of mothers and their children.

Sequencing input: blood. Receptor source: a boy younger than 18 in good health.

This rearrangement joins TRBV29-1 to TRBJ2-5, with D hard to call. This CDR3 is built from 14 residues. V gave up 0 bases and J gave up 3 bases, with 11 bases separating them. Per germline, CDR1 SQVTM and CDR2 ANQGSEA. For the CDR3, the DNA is TGCAGCGTTGAAGATAAGGGCGCAGAAGAGACCCAGTACTTC. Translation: CSVEDKGAEETQYF.

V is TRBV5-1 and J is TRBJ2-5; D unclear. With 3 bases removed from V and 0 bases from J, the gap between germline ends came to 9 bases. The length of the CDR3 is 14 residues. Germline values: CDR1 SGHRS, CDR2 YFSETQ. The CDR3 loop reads CASSWARNQETQYF. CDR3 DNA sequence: TGCGCCAGCAGCTGGGCTAGAAACCAAGAGACCCAGTACTTC.

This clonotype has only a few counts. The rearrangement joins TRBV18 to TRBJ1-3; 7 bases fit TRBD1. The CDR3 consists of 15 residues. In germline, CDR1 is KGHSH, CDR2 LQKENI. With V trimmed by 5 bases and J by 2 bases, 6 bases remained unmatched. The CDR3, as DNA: TGTGCCAGCTCAGTACGACAGGGAGCTGGAAACACCATATATTTT. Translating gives CASSVRQGAGNTIYF.